The 32 T cell receptor beta chains below were found in one sample sequenced in a study of T cell responses to AZD1222 COVID-19 vaccine. Clones were sequenced by immunoSEQ multiplex PCR, and TCRdb holds only the in-frame ones, with some missing. The sample includes over 150,000 clones, about 90% of them seen just once. This material consisted of peripheral blood, taken on day 0 of MenACWY control vaccination. The receptor source for this set is an adult in good health.

The chain has TRBV6-5 and TRBJ1-5; D call uncertain. The germline V gene encodes CDR1 MNHEY and CDR2 SVGAGI. V was shortened by 6 bases and J by 4 bases, with 13 bases between the two germline ends. The CDR3 is made up of 14 amino acids. The CDR3 region is CASSATDSNQPQHF. The CDR3 DNA reads TGTGCCAGCAGCGCGACTGACTCGAATCAGCCCCAGCATTTT.

The V and J genes are TRBV30 and TRBJ2-2; D not certain. V shed 0 bases and J shed 8 bases, with 7 bases lying between them. In germline, CDR1 is GTSNPN, CDR2 SVGIG (reference sequence). The CDR3 runs to 12 residues. The CDR3 reads CAWSVQWGELFF. Here the CDR3 DNA reads TGTGCCTGGAGTGTACAGTGGGGGGAGCTGTTTTTT.

The chain recombines TRBV19 with TRBJ1-5, with 7 bases lining up with TRBD1. After removal of 6 bases from V and 7 bases from J, the junction contained 15 bases not matched to a gene. Germline loops: CDR1 LNHDA, CDR2 SQIVND (reference sequence). The CDR3 has 16 amino acids. The CDR3 coding sequence is TGTGCCAGTAGCCCTGCGGGGAGTTCCAGGGGGCAGCCCCAGCATTTT. Translated, it gives CASSPAGSSRGQPQHF.

The chain joins TRBV3-1 (or the pseudogene TRBV3-2) to TRBJ1-2, with D tentatively TRBD1 (5 bases). The germline V gene has CDR1 LGHDT and CDR2 YNNKEL (reference sequence). Between the trimmed V and J ends, which lost 1 base and 6 bases, there was a span of 18 bases. The CDR3 is 16 residues long. CDR3 sequence (DNA): TGTGCCAGCAGCCAAGGGGCGGTCCCAGGGCCTAATGGCTACACCTTC. It encodes CASSQGAVPGPNGYTF.

The chain combines TRBV30 with TRBJ1-4; no reliable D call. V lost 4 bases and J lost 3, with 9 bases in between. The CDR3 runs to 13 residues. The germline V gene has CDR1 GTSNPN and CDR2 SVGIG (reference sequence). The CDR3 region is CAWTSGPNEKLFF. The CDR3 DNA sequence: TGTGCCTGGACTTCGGGTCCTAATGAAAAACTGTTTTTT.

This sequence joins TRBV19 and TRBJ2-7; D remains ambiguous. The CDR3 sequence is 14 residues long. CDR1 LNHDA and CDR2 SQIVND come from the germline V gene (reference sequence). The V end was cut by 3 bases, the J end by 2 bases, with 11 bases between. The CDR3 sequence: CASSIKERTYEQYF. The CDR3 nucleotides are TGTGCCAGTAGTATTAAAGAGAGGACCTACGAGCAGTACTTC.

The rearrangement links TRBV27 to TRBJ1-2, with D unclear. This CDR3 has 12 amino acids. Trimming shortened V by 10 bases and J by 2 bases, and 11 bases separated the two germline ends. Germline CDR1 and CDR2: MNHEY and SMNVEV (reference sequence). In DNA, the CDR3 is TGTGCCACCGCGCGGGTGAACTATGGCTACACCTTC. This codes for CATARVNYGYTF.

The chain is built from TRBV19 and TRBJ1-3; possibly TRBD1 for D (5 bases). The CDR3 is made up of 15 amino acids. V was clipped by 6 bases and J by 0 bases, with 12 bases between them. CDR1 is LNHDA and CDR2 is SQIVND in the germline V gene (reference sequence). The CDR3 is CASREQALSGNTIYF. The CDR3 DNA follows: TGTGCCAGTAGGGAACAGGCACTCTCTGGAAACACCATATATTTT.

This chain links TRBV20-1 with TRBJ2-7; 7 nucleotides align to TRBD2. This CDR3 is built from 10 residues. Germline V CDR1 and CDR2: DFQATT, SNEGSKA (reference sequence). Here the CDR3 DNA reads TGCAGACCCGGGGGGATCGAGCAGTACTTC. Protein sequence: CRPGGIEQYF.

The rearrangement joins TRBV6-2 or TRBV6-3 to TRBJ1-1; 7 positions agree with TRBD1. Trimming at V came to 4 bases and at J to 5 bases, leaving 7 bases not matched to a gene. This CDR3 is 14 amino acids long. CDR1 and CDR2 (germline): MNHEY, SVGEGT. The CDR3 is CASSSGQAGTEAFF. CDR3 coding DNA: TGTGCCAGCAGTTCCGGACAGGCGGGAACTGAAGCTTTCTTT.

V gene TRBV9 combines with J gene TRBJ2-7; 12 bases are shared with TRBD2. With V trimmed by 4 bases and J by 2 bases, 4 bases remained unmatched. Germline CDR1 SGDLS, CDR2 YYNGEE. The CDR3 loop spans 15 amino acids. CDR3 amino acids: CASSPRTSGTYEQYF. The CDR3 DNA reads as TGTGCCAGCAGCCCTCGGACTAGCGGGACCTACGAGCAGTACTTC.

This sequence joins TRBV4-1 and TRBJ2-3; a weak D match, TRBD2 (5 bases). The CDR3 is 15 residues long. Germline V gene sequence: CDR1 MGHRA, CDR2 YSYEKL. Trimming removed 4 bases from V and 1 base from J, with 12 bases in between. In nucleotides, the CDR3 is TGCGCCAGCAGCCCGGCTAGCTATGGCACAGATACGCAGTATTTT. Protein sequence: CASSPASYGTDTQYF.

V usage is TRBV10-3 and J usage is TRBJ2-7, with 7 nucleotides matching TRBD2. After removal of 2 bases from V and 1 base from J, the junction contained 8 bases not matched to a gene. Germline CDR1 reads ENHRY; CDR2 reads SYGVKD. The CDR3 spans 16 residues. Here the CDR3 reads CAISEPGLGASYEQYF. CDR3 nucleotides: TGTGCCATCAGTGAGCCCGGACTAGGGGCTTCCTACGAGCAGTACTTC.

The V call is TRBV4-1, the J call TRBJ1-2; D remains unclear. The CDR3 totals 14 residues. Germline V lookup: CDR1 MGHRA, CDR2 YSYEKL. Trimming left V 0 bases short and J 7 bases short, with 12 bases between. DNA of the CDR3: TGCGCCAGCAGCCAAGAAGGATTACTCGGTGGCTACACCTTC. It yields the protein CASSQEGLLGGYTF.

The chain couples TRBV6-5 to TRBJ2-2; 7 positions agree with TRBD2. Germline CDR1 reads MNHEY; CDR2 reads SVGAGI. The CDR3 has 15 residues. V was pared by 6 bases and J by 0 bases, with 4 bases of the junction left unmatched. CDR3 sequence: CASSPGLANTGELFF. CDR3 bases: TGTGCCAGCAGCCCCGGACTAGCGAACACCGGGGAGCTGTTTTTT.

CDR3 nucleotides: TGCGCCAGCAGCTCCCTGCCCAGCGGGAGCTCCTACGAGCAGTACTTC. This codes for CASSSLPSGSSYEQYF. This chain joins TRBV5-1 and TRBJ2-7, with 8 bases lining up with TRBD2. Trimming cost V 3 bases and J 0 bases; bases outside gene matches: 8. The CDR3 loop spans 16 amino acids. CDR1 is SGHRS and CDR2 is YFSETQ in the germline V gene.

V usage is TRBV7-3 and J usage is TRBJ2-1, with 9 bases matching TRBD2. The CDR3 is 15 residues long. The V segment lost 0 bases and the J segment 7 bases; nucleotides outside the gene matches: 4. Germline V CDR1 and CDR2: SGHTA, FQGTGA. Here the CDR3 DNA reads TGTGCCAGCAGCTTAACGGCTAGCGGGAAAAATGAGCAGTTCTTC. It is translated as CASSLTASGKNEQFF.

CDR3 residues: CANSGTPNYGYTF. The CDR3 bases are TGTGCCAACTCCGGGACACCTAACTATGGCTACACCTTC. The chain couples TRBV10-3 to TRBJ1-2; D may be TRBD1 (6 bases). The germline CDR1 and CDR2 sequences are ENHRY and SYGVKD. This CDR3 region has 13 residues. V was shortened by 10 bases and J by 0 bases, with 12 bases between the two germline ends.

V usage is TRBV3-1 (or the pseudogene TRBV3-2) and J usage is TRBJ2-7; D perhaps matches TRBD1 (5 bases). This CDR3 region has 14 residues. V was shortened by 4 bases and J by 1 base, with 11 bases between the two germline ends. In germline, CDR1 is LGHDT, CDR2 YNNKEL (reference sequence). The CDR3 sequence is CASSLTVLSYEQYF. The CDR3 bases are TGTGCCAGCAGCCTGACAGTTCTTTCCTACGAGCAGTACTTC.

This clone has a handful of counts. The V call is TRBV7-2, the J call TRBJ1-2; 9 bases are a match to TRBD1. Trimming at V came to 6 bases and at J to 4 bases, leaving 3 bases not matched to a gene. This CDR3 has 13 residues. The germline gives CDR1 SGHTA, CDR2 FQGNSA. DNA for the CDR3: TGTGCCAGCAGAATGACAGGGGGCTATGGCTACACCTTC. It encodes CASRMTGGYGYTF.

This chain joins TRBV5-4 and TRBJ1-6; D unclear. The CDR3 is 13 residues long. Germline CDR1 and CDR2: SGHNT and YYREEE (reference sequence). Trimming pared 6 bases from V and 7 bases from J, leaving 11 bases between. The CDR3 sequence is CASTRVGNSPLHF. CDR3 sequence (DNA): TGTGCCAGCACCCGGGTGGGCAATTCACCCCTCCACTTT. The full variable domain, its missing parts supplied by reference TRBV5-4 and TRBJ1-6, is ETGVTQSPTHLIKTRGQQVTLRCSSQSGHNTVSWYQQALGQGPQFIFQYYREEENGRGNFPPRFSGLQFPNYSSELNVNALELDDSALYLCASTRVGNSPLHFGNGTRLTVT.

The chain recombines TRBV7-8 with TRBJ1-4; 9 positions agree with TRBD1. The CDR3 is made up of 15 amino acids. Germline CDR1 reads SGHVS; CDR2 reads FQNEAQ. V lost 4 bases to trimming and J lost 4 bases; unmatched junction nucleotides: 4. CDR3 sequence reads: CASSSPGQGNEKLFF. CDR3 coding DNA: TGTGCCAGCAGCTCCCCGGGACAGGGTAATGAAAAACTGTTTTTT. Together with reference TRBV7-8 and TRBJ1-4, the CDR3 gives the full variable domain: GAGVSQSPRYKVAKRGQDVALRCDPISGHVSLFWYQQALGQGPEFLTYFQNEAQLDKSGLPSDRFFAERPEGSVSTLKIQRTQQEDSAVYLCASSSPGQGNEKLFFGSGTQLSVL.

This chain connects TRBV5-1 to TRBJ1-3; no clear D gene. This CDR3 has 15 residues. V shed 0 bases and J shed 0 bases, with 7 bases lying between them. Germline CDR1 reads SGHRS; CDR2 reads YFSETQ. This CDR3 reads CASSLDGSSGNTIYF. DNA of the CDR3: TGCGCCAGCAGCTTGGACGGGAGCTCTGGAAACACCATATATTTT.

This clone was counted a few times. The rearrangement uses TRBV27 and TRBJ2-1, with 10 positions matching TRBD2. V gave up 5 bases and J gave up 3 bases; unmatched junction bases: 13. The CDR3 extends over 18 amino acids. CDR1 and CDR2 from the germline V gene are MNHEY and SMNVEV (reference sequence). The CDR3 nucleotides are TGTGCCAGCAGTCCTTATCCCCCACTAGCGGGGATCTACAATGAGCAGTTCTTC. Translating gives CASSPYPPLAGIYNEQFF.

V gene TRBV12-5 combines with J gene TRBJ1-3; 12 bases are shared with TRBD1. The J segment lost 8 bases and the V segment lost 5 bases, leaving 7 bases of the junction unmatched. Germline assignment: CDR1 LGHNT and CDR2 FRNRAP. The CDR3 is 15 residues long. The DNA for the CDR3 is TGTGCTAGTGGTGTGGGACAGGGGGCCCAGGACACCATATATTTT. It codes for CASGVGQGAQDTIYF.

The chain couples TRBV28 to TRBJ1-1, with D possibly being TRBD1 (5 bases). CDR3 size: 15 residues. The V end was cut by 6 bases, the J end by 1 base, with 15 bases between. Germline values: CDR1 MDHEN, CDR2 SYDVKM. The CDR3 protein is CASSPTLGANTEAFF. For the CDR3, the DNA is TGTGCCAGCAGCCCCACGTTAGGGGCGAACACTGAAGCTTTCTTT.

The rearrangement joins TRBV27 to TRBJ2-7; 11 bases line up with TRBD1. Unmatched junction bases numbered 6, after V lost 2 bases and J lost 3 bases. There are 16 residues in the CDR3. CDR1 and CDR2 from the germline V gene are MNHEY and SMNVEV (reference sequence). The CDR3 DNA reads TGTGCCAGCAGTTTAGTCATGGGGACAGGGGGCTACGAGCAGTACTTC. Translating gives CASSLVMGTGGYEQYF.

The chain joins TRBV7-8 to TRBJ1-4; 7 bases agree with TRBD1. Germline-derived CDR1 and CDR2 are SGHVS and FQNEAQ. The CDR3 contains 17 residues. The V and J ends lost 2 bases and 4 bases, in that order; junction bases with no gene match: 10. The CDR3 sequence is CASSLRATGVVNEKLFF. The CDR3 DNA reads TGTGCCAGCAGCTTAAGGGCCACAGGGGTCGTTAATGAAAAACTGTTTTTT.

The V call is TRBV6-4, the J call TRBJ2-7, with 11 bases fitting TRBD2. Losses at the gene ends were 6 bases for V and 3 bases for J; bases not matched to a gene: 7. There are 15 residues in the CDR3. Germline assignment: CDR1 MRHNA and CDR2 SNTAGT. The CDR3 sequence is CASRALAGDIYEQYF. DNA of the CDR3: TGTGCCAGCAGAGCACTAGCGGGAGACATCTACGAGCAGTACTTC.

The V call is TRBV5-1, the J call TRBJ2-7; no reliable D call. V was pared by 5 bases and J by 1 base, with 13 bases between. In germline, CDR1 is SGHRS, CDR2 YFSETQ. The CDR3 extends over 14 amino acids. CDR3 sequence: CASSPAGQSYEQYF. The CDR3 nucleotides are TGCGCCAGCAGTCCTGCTGGGCAGTCCTACGAGCAGTACTTC. The variable domain in full, with the rest retrieved from reference TRBV5-1 and TRBJ2-7, is KAGVTQTPRYLIKTRGQQVTLSCSPISGHRSVSWYQQTPGQGLQFLFEYFSETQRNKGNFPGRFSGRQFSNSRSEMNVSTLELGDSALYLCASSPAGQSYEQYFGPGTRLTVT.

DNA of the CDR3: TGTGCCAGCGGGGGACTAGCGTCGGGGGAGCTGTTTTTT. This sequence encodes CASGGLASGELFF. The V and J genes are TRBV5-6 and TRBJ2-2; 10 nucleotides agree with TRBD2. Germline-derived CDR1 and CDR2 are SGHDT and YYEEEE. Trimming removed 7 bases from V and 8 bases from J; junction bases left unmatched: 5. The CDR3 totals 13 residues.

The J gene is TRBJ1-5, the V gene TRBV18; 8 bases align to TRBD1. Germline-derived CDR1 and CDR2 are KGHSH and LQKENI. The CDR3 has 15 residues. The V gene end was trimmed by 4 bases and the J gene end by 6 bases; junction bases not matched to a gene: 8. The CDR3 DNA is TGTGCCAGCTCACGACAGGGGATCGGTGTTCAGCCCCAGCATTTT. Translating gives CASSRQGIGVQPQHF.